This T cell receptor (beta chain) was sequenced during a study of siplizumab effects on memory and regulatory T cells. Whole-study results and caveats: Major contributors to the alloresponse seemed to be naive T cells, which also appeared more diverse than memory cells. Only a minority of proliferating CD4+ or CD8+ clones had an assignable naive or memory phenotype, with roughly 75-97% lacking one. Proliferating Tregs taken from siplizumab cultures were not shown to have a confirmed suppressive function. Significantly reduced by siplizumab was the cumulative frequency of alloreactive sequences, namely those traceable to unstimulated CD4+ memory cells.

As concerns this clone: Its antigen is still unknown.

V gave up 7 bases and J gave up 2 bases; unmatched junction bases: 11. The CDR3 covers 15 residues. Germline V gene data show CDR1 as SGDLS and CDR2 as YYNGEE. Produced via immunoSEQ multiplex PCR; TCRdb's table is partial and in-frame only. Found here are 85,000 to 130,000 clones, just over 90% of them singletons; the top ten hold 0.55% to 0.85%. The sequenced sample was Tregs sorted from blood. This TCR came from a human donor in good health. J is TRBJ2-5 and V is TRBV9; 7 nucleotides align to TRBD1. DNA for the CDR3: TGTGCCAGCGCGAAACAGGGGATTAAACAAGAGACCCAGTACTTC. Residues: CASAKQGIKQETQYF.